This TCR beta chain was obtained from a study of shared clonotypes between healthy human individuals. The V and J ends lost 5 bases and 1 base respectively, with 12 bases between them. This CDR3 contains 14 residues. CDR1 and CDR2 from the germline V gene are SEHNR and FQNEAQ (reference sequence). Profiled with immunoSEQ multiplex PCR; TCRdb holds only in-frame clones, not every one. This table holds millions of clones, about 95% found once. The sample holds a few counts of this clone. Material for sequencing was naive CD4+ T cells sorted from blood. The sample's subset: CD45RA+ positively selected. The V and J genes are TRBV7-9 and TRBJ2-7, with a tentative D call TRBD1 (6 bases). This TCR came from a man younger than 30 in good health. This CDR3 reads CASSQPQGSYEQYF. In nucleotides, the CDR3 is TGTGCCAGCAGCCAACCACAGGGTTCCTACGAGCAGTACTTC.